These 23 T cell receptor beta chains share one sample of origin, sequenced in a study of beta chain features in type 1 diabetes. Reverse transcribing all isolated RNA meant expressed TCRB transcripts were sequenced. Clones were sequenced by immunoSEQ multiplex PCR, and TCRdb holds only the in-frame ones, with some missing. The sample yields a few hundred thousand clones, about 14% seen once. Specimen: naive CD4+ T cells from blood. The receptors originated from a young woman in good health.

This clone was seen only a few times. This rearrangement joins TRBV9 to TRBJ2-6; 10 nucleotides agree with TRBD1. This CDR3 region has 19 residues. V dropped 2 bases and J dropped 2; count of bases not matched to a gene: 10. The V gene's germline CDR1 is SGDLS and CDR2 YYNGEE. CDR3 loop: CASSVRDRGLIAGANVLTF. CDR3 bases: TGTGCCAGCAGCGTCCGGGACAGGGGATTAATAGCTGGGGCCAACGTCCTGACTTTC. The full variable domain, with the rest looked up from reference TRBV9 and TRBJ2-6, is DSGVTQTPKHLITATGQRVTLRCSPRSGDLSVYWYQQSLDQGLQFLIQYYNGEERAKGNILERFSAQQFPDLHSELNLSSLELGDSALYFCASSVRDRGLIAGANVLTFGAGSRLTVL.

The gene calls are TRBV5-4 and TRBJ2-6, with D unclear. V was pared by 4 bases and J by 0 bases, with 8 bases between. Germline V gene lookup returns CDR1 SGHNT and CDR2 YYREEE (reference sequence). CDR3 length equals 15 residues. CDR3: CASSKTGSGANVLTF. CDR3 in DNA: TGTGCCAGCAGCAAGACGGGCTCTGGGGCCAACGTCCTGACTTTC.

This sequence joins TRBV7-6 and TRBJ1-5; a weak D match, TRBD1 (5 bases). The CDR3 sequence is 14 residues long. Germline V CDR1 and CDR2: SGHVS, FNYEAQ. V was trimmed by 5 bases and J by 6 bases, leaving 14 bases between them. The CDR3 sequence is CASSRGGGLQPQHF. The CDR3 nucleotides read TGTGCCAGCAGCCGCGGCGGGGGTCTTCAGCCCCAGCATTTT.

This clone was seen only a few times. The J gene is TRBJ2-7, the V gene TRBV7-3; D remains ambiguous. Between the trimmed V and J ends, which lost 5 bases and 2 bases, there was a span of 13 bases. CDR3 size: 14 residues. The germline V gene has CDR1 SGHTA and CDR2 FQGTGA. The CDR3 sequence: CASSPGSYPYEQYF. CDR3 bases: TGTGCCAGCAGCCCAGGATCGTACCCCTACGAGCAGTACTTC.

This clone was counted only a few times. The J gene is TRBJ2-3, the V gene TRBV25-1; D might be TRBD1 (5 bases). There are 15 residues in the CDR3. Trimming took 2 bases from V and 4 from J, leaving 13 bases between them. Germline CDR1 MGHDK, CDR2 SYGVNS. The CDR3 loop is CASSEGARLPDTQYF. DNA for the CDR3: TGTGCCAGCAGTGAAGGGGCTAGGTTACCAGATACGCAGTATTTT.

The CDR3 region is CASSLLQPLENEQFF. CDR3 sequence (DNA): TGTGCCAGCAGTTTACTGCAACCTTTAGAGAATGAGCAGTTCTTC. The chain has TRBV28 and TRBJ2-1; D gene unclear. The CDR3 totals 15 residues. Per germline, CDR1 MDHEN and CDR2 SYDVKM. V was trimmed by 2 bases and J by 7 bases, leaving 15 bases between them.

This clone showed up just a few times. V gene TRBV14 combines with J gene TRBJ2-7, with 8 positions matching TRBD1. The germline gives CDR1 SGHDN, CDR2 FVKESK. The CDR3 sequence is 17 residues long. J gave up 3 bases and V 1 base, and 11 bases lay outside the gene matches. The CDR3 is CASSQGWPQTGVYEQYF. CDR3 in DNA: TGTGCCAGCAGCCAAGGTTGGCCCCAGACAGGGGTCTACGAGCAGTACTTC.

The J gene is TRBJ2-5, the V gene TRBV2; D is uncertain. V was cut by 2 bases and J by 0 bases, with 7 bases left in between. Germline lookup yields CDR1 SNHLY and CDR2 FYNNEI. The length of the CDR3 is 14 residues. The CDR3 bases are TGTGCCAGCAGTGAATCCGAGTACCAAGAGACCCAGTACTTC. Protein: CASSESEYQETQYF.

J is TRBJ2-5 and V is TRBV15, with D unresolved. CDR3 length: 13 amino acids. V lost 7 bases to trimming and J lost 1 base, with 10 bases between them. Germline CDR1 reads LNHNV; CDR2 reads YYDKDF (reference sequence). CDR3 in amino acids: CATTSRVQETQYF. DNA of the CDR3: TGTGCCACCACGTCGCGTGTCCAAGAGACCCAGTACTTC.

This clone was seen a few times. The rearrangement joins TRBV7-9 to TRBJ1-2, with 8 bases matching TRBD1. The CDR3 is made up of 13 amino acids. The junction had 2 bases not matched to a gene; V was cut back by 4 bases and J by 4 bases. The V gene's germline CDR1 is SEHNR and CDR2 FQNEAQ (reference sequence). CDR3 amino acids: CASSSDRAYGYTF. In DNA, the CDR3 is TGTGCCAGCAGCTCGGACAGGGCCTATGGCTACACCTTC.

This chain joins TRBV28 and TRBJ2-2; D ambiguous. CDR1 is MDHEN and CDR2 is SYDVKM in the germline V gene. V was shortened by 2 bases and J by 1 base, with 8 bases between the two germline ends. The CDR3 spans 15 residues. The CDR3 DNA is TGTGCCAGCAGTTTAATTCCAGAGAACACCGGGGAGCTGTTTTTT. This gives the protein CASSLIPENTGELFF.

The chain is built from TRBV28 and TRBJ2-1; D remains unclear. The CDR3 is 15 residues long. Germline CDR1 reads MDHEN; CDR2 reads SYDVKM. V was shortened by 5 bases and J by 5 bases, with 16 bases between the two germline ends. This CDR3 is CASSTPSLGHNEQFF. CDR3 sequence (DNA): TGTGCCAGCAGTACCCCTAGTCTTGGCCACAATGAGCAGTTCTTC.

J is TRBJ2-1 and V is TRBV27; 9 bases are shared with TRBD2. The CDR3 spans 14 residues. The V gene's germline CDR1 is MNHEY and CDR2 SMNVEV (reference sequence). The V gene end was trimmed by 2 bases and the J gene end by 8 bases; junction bases not matched to a gene: 4. This chain's CDR3 is CASSLRLAADEQFF. DNA for the CDR3: TGTGCCAGCAGTTTACGACTAGCGGCTGATGAGCAGTTCTTC.

The chain employs TRBV29-1 and TRBJ2-5; 11 positions match TRBD2. V shed 7 bases and J 5 bases; nucleotides not matched to a gene: 6. Germline V gene sequence: CDR1 SQVTM, CDR2 ANQGSEA. The CDR3 length is 13 residues. The CDR3 is CSDTGTSGETQYF. The CDR3 DNA reads TGCAGCGACACCGGGACTAGCGGCGAGACCCAGTACTTC.

The chain uses TRBV19 and TRBJ2-5; possible D gene TRBD2, 5 bases. This CDR3 has 15 residues. Germline loops: CDR1 LNHDA, CDR2 SQIVND (reference sequence). Trimming took off 2 bases at V and 3 bases at J, with 13 bases between the two ends. CDR3 region: CASSISQRRKETQYF. DNA for the CDR3: TGTGCCAGTAGTATAAGCCAGCGGAGGAAAGAGACCCAGTACTTC.

This chain links TRBV30 with TRBJ2-6, with 10 bases lining up with TRBD1. CDR3 length: 15 amino acids. Germline V gene sequence: CDR1 GTSNPN, CDR2 SVGIG (reference sequence). With 4 bases clipped from V and 3 bases from J, the junction kept 3 bases outside the gene matches. The CDR3: CAWTTGGLGANVLTF. The CDR3 DNA reads TGTGCCTGGACGACAGGGGGCCTTGGGGCCAACGTCCTGACTTTC.

V is TRBV12-2 and J is TRBJ2-7; TRBD2 is the table's D call and was not checked against the DNA. TRBV12-2 is a pseudogene segment. The CDR3 is 21 amino acids. The CDR3 nucleotides read TGTGCAAGTCGCTCAGGGCCCGACAGGGGACCTCCTAGCGGGAGACGACACGAGCAGTACTTC. As protein: CASRSGPDRGPPSGRRHEQYF.

V is TRBV29-1 and J is TRBJ2-7, with a possible D match to TRBD1 (5 bases). Germline CDR1 is SQVTM and CDR2 is ANQGSEA. The CDR3 contains 12 residues. Trimming cost V 2 bases and J 4 bases, with 9 bases left between them. CDR3 sequence: CSVEQGGYEQYF. CDR3 DNA sequence: TGCAGCGTTGAACAGGGCGGATACGAGCAGTACTTC.

The J gene is TRBJ1-2, the V gene TRBV5-6, with D perhaps matching TRBD1 (5 bases). CDR1 is SGHDT, CDR2 YYEEEE, per germline. The CDR3 is made up of 13 amino acids. Trimming cost V 1 base and J 8 bases, with 12 bases left between them. CDR3 protein: CASSLWQGFGYTF. As DNA, the CDR3 is TGTGCCAGCAGCTTGTGGCAGGGCTTCGGCTACACCTTC.

There are a few counts of this clone. The chain employs TRBV5-1 and TRBJ2-1, with 9 nucleotides matching TRBD1. V lost 4 bases, J lost 2 bases, and 10 bases stayed unmatched. Looked up from germline, CDR1 is SGHRS and CDR2 is YFSETQ. The CDR3 contains 17 residues. The CDR3 spells CASSPNGQGLPYNEQFF. DNA for the CDR3: TGCGCCAGCAGCCCGAACGGACAGGGGTTGCCCTACAATGAGCAGTTCTTC.

The J gene is TRBJ1-5, the V gene TRBV4-1; 9 bases match TRBD1. Per germline, CDR1 MGHRA and CDR2 YSYEKL. Unmatched junction bases numbered 5, after V lost 1 base and J lost 7 bases. The CDR3 covers 15 residues. The CDR3 coding sequence is TGCGCCAGCAGCCAAGGCGGGACAGGGTTACAGCCCCAGCATTTT. It specifies CASSQGGTGLQPQHF.

The chain has TRBV30 and TRBJ1-5; D gene ambiguous. The germline V gene encodes CDR1 GTSNPN and CDR2 SVGIG (reference sequence). Trimming took 2 bases from V and 0 from J, leaving 11 bases between them. The CDR3 extends over 15 amino acids. This chain's CDR3 is CAWSLGDYSNQPQHF. In DNA form, the CDR3 reads TGTGCCTGGAGTCTGGGCGACTATAGCAATCAGCCCCAGCATTTT.

This clone was counted only a few times. The identical CDR3 is also encoded by other nucleotide sequences in the sample. The chain carries TRBV30 and TRBJ1-1; D may be TRBD1 (5 bases). Germline V lookup: CDR1 GTSNPN, CDR2 SVGIG (reference sequence). The CDR3 is 13 amino acids. V was pared by 0 bases and J by 1 base, with 6 bases between. CDR3 amino acids: CAWSVGGNTEAFF. In nucleotides, the CDR3 is TGTGCCTGGAGTGTCGGGGGGAACACTGAAGCTTTCTTT.